This TCR beta chain emerged from a study of early T cells in non-severe SARS-CoV-2 infection. Study summary: The study sequenced bulk RNA from unsorted whole blood, with chains unpaired.

This clonotype was counted at least ten times. What it binds is not known. V lost 7 bases, J lost 3 bases, and 12 bases lay in between. In germline, CDR1 is GTSNPN, CDR2 SVGIG (reference sequence). This CDR3 is 12 amino acids long. Individual cDNA molecules were tagged with unique molecular identifiers. MiXCR was run by TCRdb on the 5' RACE reads, yielding one entry per CDR3 protein. The table shows 43,000 or so distinct CDR3 sequences, with about 4% occurring only once. Findings and limits, study-wide: Clonotype matching in VDJdb favored anti-spike CD8 responses and did not capture private and CD4 specificities.

The material sequenced was whole blood. V gene TRBV30 combines with J gene TRBJ1-2; no clear D. The origin of this receptor is an adult who was a healthcare worker with PCR-confirmed SARS-CoV-2 infection or an uninfected control (not recorded which). CDR3 DNA sequence: TGTGCCTCGGCGGTGACGGACTATGGCTACACCTTC. Its protein is CASAVTDYGYTF.